The 5 T cell receptor beta chains listed next were all sequenced from one sample in a study of cytomegalovirus exposure and HLA in healthy donors. The PCR contained 60 Vbeta and 13 Jbeta primers. Sequencing was performed with immunoSEQ multiplex PCR; in TCRdb, only in-frame clones are kept and a portion is missing. The sample gives approximately 170,000 clones, over 70% of which show up once; 7% is in the top ten. Sequenced input: PBMCs. All receptors come from a woman aged 40 to 50 in good health and CMV-seropositive.

The V and J genes are TRBV6-1 and TRBJ1-1; D remains ambiguous. The V end lost 4 bases, the J end lost 1 base, and 10 bases lay between the germline ends. The germline V gene encodes CDR1 MNHNS and CDR2 SASEGT. The CDR3 is 14 residues long. CDR3 sequence (DNA): TGTGCCAGCAGTGCGAACAGCTGGAACACTGAAGCTTTCTTT. Protein product: CASSANSWNTEAFF.

This clone was counted a few times. The V and J genes are TRBV7-2 and TRBJ2-7; 10 nucleotides align to TRBD2. J lost 5 bases, V lost 1 base, and 5 bases had no gene match. This CDR3 comprises 15 residues. Germline loops: CDR1 SGHTA, CDR2 FQGNSA. The CDR3 sequence: CASSLETSGSHEQYF. CDR3 sequence (DNA): TGTGCCAGCAGCTTAGAGACTAGCGGGTCTCACGAGCAGTACTTC.

The CDR3: CASSVGLAETYEQYF. CDR3 DNA sequence: TGTGCCAGCAGCGTAGGTCTAGCTGAAACCTACGAGCAGTACTTC. The chain employs TRBV9 and TRBJ2-7, with D tentatively TRBD2 (5 bases). Germline assignment: CDR1 SGDLS and CDR2 YYNGEE. V lost 0 bases and J 2 bases, leaving 12 bases between the germline ends. The CDR3 spans 15 residues. Complete variable domain (other parts from reference TRBV9 and TRBJ2-7): DSGVTQTPKHLITATGQRVTLRCSPRSGDLSVYWYQQSLDQGLQFLIQYYNGEERAKGNILERFSAQQFPDLHSELNLSSLELGDSALYFCASSVGLAETYEQYFGPGTRLTVT.

In this sample, this clone turned up once. V is TRBV27 and J is TRBJ2-2, with TRBD1 identical over 9 bases. The ends lost 5 bases at V and 6 bases at J; junction bases unmatched: 7. Looked up from germline, CDR1 is MNHEY and CDR2 is SMNVEV (reference sequence). The CDR3 loop spans 15 amino acids. The CDR3 region has the DNA TGTGCCAGCAGTGGAAACAGGGGGCCGTCCGGGGAGCTGTTTTTT. This codes for CASSGNRGPSGELFF.

A single count supports this clone. The genes are TRBV7-2 and TRBJ2-3; D not resolved. V was cut by 4 bases and J by 0 bases, with 5 bases left in between. The CDR3 spans 13 residues. CDR1 is SGHTA and CDR2 is FQGNSA in the germline V gene. The CDR3 spells CASSWASTDTQYF. The CDR3 coding sequence is TGTGCCAGCAGCTGGGCTAGCACAGATACGCAGTATTTT.